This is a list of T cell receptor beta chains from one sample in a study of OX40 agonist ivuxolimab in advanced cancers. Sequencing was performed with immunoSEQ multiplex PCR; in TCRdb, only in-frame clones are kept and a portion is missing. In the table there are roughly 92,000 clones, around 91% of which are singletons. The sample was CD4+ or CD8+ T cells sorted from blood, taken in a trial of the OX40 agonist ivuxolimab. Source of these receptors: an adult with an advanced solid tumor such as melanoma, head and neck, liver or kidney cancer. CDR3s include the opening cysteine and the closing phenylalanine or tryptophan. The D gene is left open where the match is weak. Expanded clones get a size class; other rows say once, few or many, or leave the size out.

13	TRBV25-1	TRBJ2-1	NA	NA	TGTGCCAGCAGTGATATATCCTACAATGAGCAGTTCTTC	CASSDISYNEQFF
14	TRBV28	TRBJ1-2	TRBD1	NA	TGTGCCAGCAGCCTGACAGGGGGTTATACTGGCTACACCTTC	CASSLTGGYTGYTF
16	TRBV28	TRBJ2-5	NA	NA	TGTGCCAGCAGTCCTCTCGCGGGACAGAGCCAAGAGACCCAGTACTTC	CASSPLAGQSQETQYF
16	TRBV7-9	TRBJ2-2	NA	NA	TGTGCCAGCACCGTAGGGGTAGCGGCGAACACCGGGGAGCTGTTTTTT	CASTVGVAANTGELFF
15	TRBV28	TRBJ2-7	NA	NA	TGTGCCAGCAGTTTATTGGCAGGGCCAGCCTACGAGCAGTACTTC	CASSLLAGPAYEQYF
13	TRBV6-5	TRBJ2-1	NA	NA	TGTGCCAGCCGGGGTTCCTCCTACAATGAGCAGTTCTTC	CASRGSSYNEQFF
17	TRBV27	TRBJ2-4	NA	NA	TGTGCCAGGGACCCCCCGGGACACCACTTAGCCAAAAACATTCAGTACTTC	CARDPPGHHLAKNIQYF
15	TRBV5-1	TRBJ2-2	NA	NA	TGCGCCAGCAGCCCGGGACTGCTACATCCCGGGGAGCTGTTTTTT	CASSPGLLHPGELFF
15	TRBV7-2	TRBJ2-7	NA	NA	TGTGCCAGCAGCTTAATGGGAGCGGGTCACTACGAGCAGTACTTC	CASSLMGAGHYEQYF
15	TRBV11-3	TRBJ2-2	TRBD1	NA	TGTGCCAGCAGCTTACCTACAGGGGTCACCGGGGAGCTGTTTTTT	CASSLPTGVTGELFF
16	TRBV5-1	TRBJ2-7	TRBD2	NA	TGCGCCAGCAGCTTGGAATACGCGGGAGGGCCTGGCGAGCAGTACTTC	CASSLEYAGGPGEQYF
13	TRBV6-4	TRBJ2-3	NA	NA	TGTGCCAGCAGTGAGGGGACACAAGGGACGCAGTATTTT	CASSEGTQGTQYF
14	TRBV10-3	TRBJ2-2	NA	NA	TGTGCCACACGACAGGTCAGGGACACCGGGGAGCTGTTTTTT	CATRQVRDTGELFF
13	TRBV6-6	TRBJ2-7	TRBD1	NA	TGTGCCAGTGGCGGGCAGGGGGTGAGGGAGCAGTACTTC	CASGGQGVREQYF
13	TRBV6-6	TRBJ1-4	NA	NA	TGTGCCAGCAGTTACAATCTTGGTGAAAAACTGTTTTTT	CASSYNLGEKLFF
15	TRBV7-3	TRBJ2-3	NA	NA	TGTGCCAGCAGCTTAATGGTGGGAGGCACAGATACGCAGTATTTT	CASSLMVGGTDTQYF
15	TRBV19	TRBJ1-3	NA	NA	TGTGCCAGTAGTAATCTGGCGGTTACTGGAAACACCATATATTTT	CASSNLAVTGNTIYF
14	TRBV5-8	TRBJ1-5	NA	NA	TGTGCCAGCAGGGGGATAAATAGCAATCAGCCCCAGCATTTT	CASRGINSNQPQHF
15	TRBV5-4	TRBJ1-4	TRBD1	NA	TGTGCCAGCAGTTTCGACAGGGGAGAGGGTGAAAAACTGTTTTTT	CASSFDRGEGEKLFF
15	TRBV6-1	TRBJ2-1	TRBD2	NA	TGTGCCAGCAGTAGGTATACTAGCGGGGCTAATGAGCAGTTCTTC	CASSRYTSGANEQFF
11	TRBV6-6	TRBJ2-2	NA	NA	TGTGCCAGCAGTTCTGGCGGGGAGCTGTTTTTT	CASSSGGELFF
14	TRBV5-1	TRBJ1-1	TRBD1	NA	TGCGCCAGCAGCCTACAGGGGGCGAACACTGAAGCTTTCTTT	CASSLQGANTEAFF
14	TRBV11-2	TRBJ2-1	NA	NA	TGTGCCAGCAGCTTAGTTGCTAGTTACAATGAGCAGTTCTTC	CASSLVASYNEQFF
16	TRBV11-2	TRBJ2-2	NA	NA	TGTGCCAGCAGCTTAGAAAGGATCTTGAGGACCGGGGAGCTGTTTTTT	CASSLERILRTGELFF
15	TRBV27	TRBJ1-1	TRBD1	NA	TGTGCCAGCAGTCCAAGACAGGGGATGAACACTGAAGCTTTCTTT	CASSPRQGMNTEAFF
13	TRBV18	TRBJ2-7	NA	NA	TGTGCCAGCTCAGCAGGACAGAATTACGAGCAGTACTTC	CASSAGQNYEQYF
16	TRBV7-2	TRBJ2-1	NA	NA	TGTGCCAGCAGCTTGGGGGGTAGCGGCAGATACAATGAGCAGTTCTTC	CASSLGGSGRYNEQFF
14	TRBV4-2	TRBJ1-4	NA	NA	TGTGCCAGCAGCCAAGAGAGGTCCTATGAAAAACTGTTTTTT	CASSQERSYEKLFF
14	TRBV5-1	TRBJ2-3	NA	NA	TGCGCCAGCAGCTCAATCCCGACAGGCCCACAGAAGTATTTT	CASSSIPTGPQKYF
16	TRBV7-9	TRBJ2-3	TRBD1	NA	TGTGCCAGCAGCTTAGAGTGGGCAGGGGGAACAGATACGCAGTATTTT	CASSLEWAGGTDTQYF
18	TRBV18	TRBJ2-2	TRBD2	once	TGTGCCAGCTCACCGTATGGACTAGCGGGAGGGGTCGCCGGGGAGCTGTTTTTT	CASSPYGLAGGVAGELFF
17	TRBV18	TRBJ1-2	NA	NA	TGTGCCAGCTCACCACTACCGACAGGTTATCGATTCGATGGCTACACCTTC	CASSPLPTGYRFDGYTF
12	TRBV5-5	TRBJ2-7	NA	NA	TGTGCCAGCAGCCCCCCCGGGGACGAGCAGTACTTC	CASSPPGDEQYF
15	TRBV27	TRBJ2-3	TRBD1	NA	TGTGCCAGCAATCGTTTACAGGGGGGCACAGATACGCAGTATTTT	CASNRLQGGTDTQYF
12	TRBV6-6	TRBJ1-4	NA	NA	TGTGCCAGCAGGGCAACTAATGAAAAACTGTTTTTT	CASRATNEKLFF
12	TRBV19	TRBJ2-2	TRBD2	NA	TGTGCCAGCGCCCTAGCGGGAGATGCGCTGTTTTTT	CASALAGDALFF
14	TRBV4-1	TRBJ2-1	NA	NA	TGCGCCAGCAGCCAAGGGGTCCGTAGGGATGAGCAGTTCTTC	CASSQGVRRDEQFF
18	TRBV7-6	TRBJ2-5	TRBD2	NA	TGTGCCAGCAGCTTAGTTGGAGGAGCGGGAGGGTCAGGGGAGACCCAGTACTTC	CASSLVGGAGGSGETQYF
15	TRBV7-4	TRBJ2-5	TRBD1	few	TGTGCCAGCAGCTTAGGGATACAGGGGGCGGAGACCCAGTACTTC	CASSLGIQGAETQYF
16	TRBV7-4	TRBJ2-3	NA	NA	TGTGCCAGCAGCCCGCGGGATCTATGGATCACAGATACGCAGTATTTT	CASSPRDLWITDTQYF
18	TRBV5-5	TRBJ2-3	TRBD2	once	TGTGCCAGCAGCTTGTACCTAGCGGGAGGGCCTAGCACAGATACGCAGTATTTT	CASSLYLAGGPSTDTQYF